This T cell receptor beta chain was retrieved from a study of blood T cell repertoires in COVID-19. In the study overall: The United States, Italy and Spain were the sources of the acute and convalescent COVID-19 samples. The cDNA or gDNA used as material had been derived from T cells, B-cell-depleted T cells, or PBMCs.

The CDR3 runs to 15 residues. The V gene lost 4 bases and the J gene lost 4 bases, with 16 bases spanning the gap. CDR1 is KGHSH and CDR2 is LQKENI in the germline V gene. As handled by the study authors: For nucleated cells, counts were estimated from reference gene primer amplification. Data came from immunoSEQ multiplex PCR; TCRdb stores just in-frame clones and leaves some out. From that table come the V and J calls and clone size; the DNA was used to work out D and trimming. The sample shows about 140,000 clones, approximately 90% of them seen only once. Followed over time, Seattle patients had been enrolled while infection was active.

This receptor was taken from a human donor with COVID-19, enrolled during active disease. The donor label of this sample is uncertain. The sequenced sample consisted of peripheral blood. The chain is built from TRBV18 and TRBJ1-1; the D gene is possibly TRBD1 (5 bases). CDR3 protein: CASSQTQEWGTEAFF. CDR3 DNA: TGTGCCAGCTCACAAACACAGGAATGGGGCACTGAAGCTTTCTTT.